Reported below is one T cell receptor (beta chain). As yet, its antigen is unknown. The V segment lost 4 bases and the J segment 6 bases; nucleotides outside the gene matches: 5. The CDR3 is 14 amino acids. Per germline, CDR1 SGHRS and CDR2 YFSETQ. The data belong to a study of somatic mutations in cytotoxic T cells in rheumatoid arthritis. Study in general: A roughly 32 ml EDTA sample of patient blood was drawn right after diagnosis, before any treatment. General observations from the study: Exceedance of 20% of CD8+ cells by the largest CD8+ clone occurred in about an eighth of the roughly 60 patients.

Sequenced by immunoSEQ multiplex PCR; TCRdb stores in-frame clones only, minus some. The sample consists of 10,000 to 15,000 clones, 78% of them appearing once. The sequence derives from an adult with rheumatoid arthritis. The V and J genes are TRBV5-1 and TRBJ2-2, with 8 bases aligning to TRBD2. Sequencing input: CD8+ T cells sorted from blood. CDR3 protein: CASSQTSGPGELFF. The CDR3 bases are TGCGCCAGCAGCCAAACTAGCGGCCCCGGGGAGCTGTTTTTT.